What follows are 27 T cell receptor beta chains derived from one specimen sequenced in a study of brain T cells in children with intractable seizures. Clones were sequenced by immunoSEQ multiplex PCR, and TCRdb holds only the in-frame ones, with some missing. The table shows under 45,000 clones, with around 90% occurring only once. Here the sequenced sample was peripheral blood, taken at surgery. These receptor sequences come from a girl aged 2 to 10 with tuberous sclerosis and intractable seizures.

The rearrangement links TRBV15 to TRBJ2-3; the D gene is possibly TRBD1 (5 bases). This CDR3 is built from 15 residues. Germline assignment: CDR1 LNHNV and CDR2 YYDKDF (reference sequence). V was trimmed by 0 bases and J by 3 bases, leaving 10 bases between them. The CDR3 loop reads CATSRDSTETDTQYF. CDR3 sequence (DNA): TGTGCCACCAGCAGAGACTCGACAGAAACAGATACGCAGTATTTT.

The chain carries TRBV9 and TRBJ1-4; D uncertain. Per the germline V gene, CDR1 is SGDLS and CDR2 is YYNGEE. The CDR3 loop spans 18 amino acids. The V end lost 3 bases, the J end lost 8 bases, and 26 bases lay between the germline ends. The CDR3 reads CASSEPFKKTVKGEKLFF. As DNA, the CDR3 is TGTGCCAGCAGCGAGCCCTTCAAAAAGACGGTGAAAGGGGAAAAACTGTTTTTT.

The J gene is TRBJ2-3, the V gene TRBV30; TRBD2 might be the D (5 bases). In germline, CDR1 is GTSNPN, CDR2 SVGIG (reference sequence). This CDR3 is built from 14 residues. Trimming took off 3 bases at V and 1 base at J, with 11 bases between the two ends. The chain's CDR3 is CAWRESGRTDTQYF. CDR3 bases: TGTGCCTGGAGGGAAAGCGGCCGCACAGATACGCAGTATTTT.

The chain employs TRBV6-5 and TRBJ1-2; 9 bases fit TRBD1. The V segment lost 5 bases and the J segment 10 bases; nucleotides outside the gene matches: 8. Germline V gene sequence: CDR1 MNHEY, CDR2 SVGAGI. This CDR3 has 13 amino acids. CDR3 loop: CASSNPGTGNYTF. CDR3 nucleotide sequence: TGTGCCAGCAGTAACCCCGGGACAGGGAACTACACCTTC.

The chain combines TRBV9 with TRBJ2-7, with D unclear. Trimming left V 4 bases short and J 2 bases short, with 13 bases between. CDR3 length: 14 residues. Germline V gene data show CDR1 as SGDLS and CDR2 as YYNGEE. The CDR3 nucleotides read TGTGCCAGCAGCCCTCTGGCGCAGACCTACGAGCAGTACTTC. As protein: CASSPLAQTYEQYF. Together with reference TRBV9 and TRBJ2-7, the CDR3 gives the full variable domain: DSGVTQTPKHLITATGQRVTLRCSPRSGDLSVYWYQQSLDQGLQFLIQYYNGEERAKGNILERFSAQQFPDLHSELNLSSLELGDSALYFCASSPLAQTYEQYFGPGTRLTVT.

This chain connects TRBV2 to TRBJ1-1, with D maybe TRBD1 (5 bases). The CDR3 has 13 residues. The V and J ends lost 4 bases and 1 base respectively, with 7 bases between them. Per the germline V gene, CDR1 is SNHLY and CDR2 is FYNNEI. The DNA for the CDR3 is TGTGCCAGCAGTGTTGGACAGAACACTGAAGCTTTCTTT. Translated: CASSVGQNTEAFF.

The chain uses TRBV7-2 and TRBJ1-1, with D hard to call. V was pared by 3 bases and J by 0 bases, with 5 bases between. The CDR3 runs to 13 residues. The germline CDR1 and CDR2 sequences are SGHTA and FQGNSA. CDR3 sequence (DNA): TGTGCCAGCAGCTTGGAGTTGAACACTGAAGCTTTCTTT. It specifies CASSLELNTEAFF.

A single count supports this clone. The chain links TRBV6-1 to TRBJ1-6, with D perhaps matching TRBD1 (5 bases). This CDR3 has 15 amino acids. Germline V gene data show CDR1 as MNHNS and CDR2 as SASEGT. Trimming stripped 2 bases from V and 5 bases from J, with 10 bases between. In nucleotides, the CDR3 is TGTGCCAGCAGTGAACAGGGAGGTCATAATTCACCCCTCCACTTT. Residues: CASSEQGGHNSPLHF.

This chain uses TRBV5-8 with TRBJ2-1, with unresolved D. The CDR3 runs to 15 residues. The V gene's germline CDR1 is SGHTS and CDR2 YDEGEE. V shed 7 bases and J shed 5 bases, with 19 bases lying between them. DNA for the CDR3: TGTGCCAGCCAGCCGTCGGCAGGTGGGGACAATGAGCAGTTCTTC. It codes for CASQPSAGGDNEQFF.

This chain joins TRBV6-5 and TRBJ2-7; 8 bases fit TRBD1. V lost 6 bases, J lost 2 bases, and 9 bases stayed unmatched. The CDR3 consists of 15 residues. CDR1 MNHEY and CDR2 SVGAGI come from the germline V gene. The CDR3 is CASRDTQGAPYEQYF. DNA of the CDR3: TGTGCCAGCAGAGACACCCAGGGGGCTCCCTACGAGCAGTACTTC.

Only one count was recorded for this clone. J is TRBJ2-5 and V is TRBV5-8, with D perhaps TRBD1 or TRBD2 (6 bases each). The V and J ends lost 0 bases and 2 bases respectively, with 23 bases between them. The germline V gene encodes CDR1 SGHTS and CDR2 YDEGEE. The CDR3 has 19 amino acids. The CDR3 nucleotides read TGTGCCAGCAGCTTGGAGTACCTGAACTCCAGGGGACTTCAAGAGACCCAGTACTTC. Residues: CASSLEYLNSRGLQETQYF.

V is TRBV20-1 and J is TRBJ2-3; either TRBD1 or TRBD2 may supply D (6 bases each). The germline V and J ends were trimmed by 3 bases and 1 base, with 11 bases remaining between them. CDR3 length: 14 amino acids. The V gene's germline CDR1 is DFQATT and CDR2 SNEGSKA (reference sequence). The CDR3 region has the DNA TGCAGTGCTAGTTACGGGGGCCGCACAGATACGCAGTATTTT. As protein: CSASYGGRTDTQYF.

V usage is TRBV5-1 and J usage is TRBJ2-2, with D unclear. Deletions cut 6 bases from V and 2 bases from J, with 5 bases between. Germline values: CDR1 SGHRS, CDR2 YFSETQ. The CDR3 is 12 residues long. The CDR3 here is CASTINTGELFF. The CDR3 nucleotides are TGCGCCAGCACTATCAACACCGGGGAGCTGTTTTTT. Variable domain in full (rest from reference TRBV5-1 and TRBJ2-2): KAGVTQTPRYLIKTRGQQVTLSCSPISGHRSVSWYQQTPGQGLQFLFEYFSETQRNKGNFPGRFSGRQFSNSRSEMNVSTLELGDSALYLCASTINTGELFFGEGSRLTVL.

The V and J genes are TRBV2 and TRBJ1-1; no definite D call. Germline values: CDR1 SNHLY, CDR2 FYNNEI. The CDR3 covers 11 residues. Trimming cost V 7 bases and J 1 base, with 4 bases left between them. This CDR3 is CASTWNTEAFF. In nucleotides, the CDR3 is TGTGCCAGCACCTGGAACACTGAAGCTTTCTTT.

J is TRBJ1-4 and V is TRBV7-2; D is undetermined. Germline V gene sequence: CDR1 SGHTA, CDR2 FQGNSA. The CDR3 runs to 17 residues. V was shortened by 2 bases and J by 6 bases, with 19 bases between the two germline ends. The CDR3 DNA reads as TGTGCCAGCAGCTTAAGCCCGGTTCTCCTAATAGATGAAAAACTGTTTTTT. This encodes CASSLSPVLLIDEKLFF.

The chain recombines TRBV25-1 with TRBJ2-1, with 7 bases aligning to TRBD1. Germline V gives CDR1 MGHDK, CDR2 SYGVNS. The CDR3 is made up of 15 amino acids. The trim removed 3 bases at V and 6 bases at J, leaving 8 bases unmatched. CDR3 protein: CASSDEGAPGNEQFF. CDR3 in DNA: TGTGCCAGCAGTGACGAGGGGGCTCCCGGCAATGAGCAGTTCTTC.

The chain carries TRBV6-1 and TRBJ2-5, with 9 bases aligning to TRBD1. V gave up 4 bases and J gave up 6 bases; unmatched junction bases: 15. CDR1 is MNHNS, CDR2 SASEGT, per germline. The CDR3 is 17 residues long. The CDR3 spells CASSAPKTGGAGKTQYF. In nucleotides, the CDR3 is TGTGCCAGCAGTGCGCCAAAAACAGGGGGCGCTGGAAAGACCCAGTACTTC.

This clone is a singleton in its sample. The chain couples TRBV9 to TRBJ1-3, with unresolved D. Germline V lookup: CDR1 SGDLS, CDR2 YYNGEE. The CDR3 has 14 amino acids. V was shortened by 0 bases and J by 0 bases, with 4 bases between the two germline ends. This CDR3 is CASSVEDSGNTIYF. The CDR3 nucleotides are TGTGCCAGCAGCGTAGAGGACTCTGGAAACACCATATATTTT.

The V call is TRBV19, the J call TRBJ2-3; D is uncertain. CDR3 length equals 16 residues. V gave up 4 bases and J gave up 0 bases, with 14 bases separating them. Germline loops: CDR1 LNHDA, CDR2 SQIVND (reference sequence). The CDR3 loop reads CASSNRVRFSTDTQYF. The CDR3 nucleotides are TGTGCCAGTAGTAATCGGGTCAGGTTTAGCACAGATACGCAGTATTTT.

The chain employs TRBV6-4 and TRBJ1-5; no firm D call. With 6 bases removed from V and 0 bases from J, the gap between germline ends came to 6 bases. Germline V CDR1 and CDR2: MRHNA, SNTAGT. CDR3 length equals 13 residues. This chain's CDR3 is CASSPYSNQPQHF. The CDR3 bases are TGTGCCAGCAGCCCATATAGCAATCAGCCCCAGCATTTT.

A single count supports this clone. The sample carries other DNA sequences with the same CDR3. The V gene is TRBV27, the J gene TRBJ1-4; D is ambiguous. V was pared by 5 bases and J by 0 bases, with 7 bases between. Germline CDR1 reads MNHEY; CDR2 reads SMNVEV (reference sequence). CDR3 length: 14 amino acids. The CDR3 loop reads CASSPRATNEKLFF. The DNA for the CDR3 is TGTGCCAGCAGTCCAAGAGCAACTAATGAAAAACTGTTTTTT.

This chain joins TRBV6-5 and TRBJ2-1; 8 nucleotides align to TRBD1. Germline-derived CDR1 and CDR2 are MNHEY and SVGAGI. Germline trimming cut 2 bases from V and 4 bases from J; bases unmatched to any gene: 4. This CDR3 region has 15 residues. The CDR3 coding sequence is TGTGCCAGCAGTTACGACAGGGGATCGTACAATGAGCAGTTCTTC. This encodes CASSYDRGSYNEQFF.

V gene TRBV9 combines with J gene TRBJ1-1; 7 positions agree with TRBD1. The CDR3 is 13 amino acids. CDR1 and CDR2 from the germline V gene are SGDLS and YYNGEE. Trimming at V came to 2 bases and at J to 5 bases, leaving 3 bases not matched to a gene. CDR3 loop: CASSVRQGTEAFF. CDR3 coding DNA: TGTGCCAGCAGCGTTCGACAGGGAACTGAAGCTTTCTTT.

The rearrangement joins TRBV18 to TRBJ1-1; 7 nucleotides match TRBD1. Germline V gene sequence: CDR1 KGHSH, CDR2 LQKENI. J was trimmed by 5 bases and V by 2 bases; bases with no gene match: 17. The CDR3 consists of 18 residues. CDR3 amino acids: CASSPRPGQLIPVTEAFF. CDR3 nucleotide sequence: TGTGCCAGCTCACCAAGGCCGGGACAGCTGATTCCGGTGACTGAAGCTTTCTTT.

The chain recombines TRBV6-1 with TRBJ2-1; D is possibly TRBD2 (6 bases). The CDR3 runs to 14 residues. Germline values: CDR1 MNHNS, CDR2 SASEGT. Trimming shortened V by 2 bases and J by 3 bases, and 8 bases separated the two germline ends. The CDR3 coding sequence is TGTGCCAGCAGTGAAACGGGGGACTACAATGAGCAGTTCTTC. This codes for CASSETGDYNEQFF.

V is TRBV28 and J is TRBJ1-2; a weak D match, TRBD1 (5 bases). The CDR3 loop spans 14 amino acids. CDR1 MDHEN and CDR2 SYDVKM come from the germline V gene. The V and J ends lost 3 bases and 4 bases respectively, with 12 bases between them. CDR3: CASSLAGTSYGYTF. The CDR3 bases are TGTGCCAGCAGTTTGGCCGGGACTTCCTATGGCTACACCTTC.

The CDR3 bases are TGTGCCAGCTCCCTGGGACAGGGTTTGGATGGCTACACCTTC. Translated: CASSLGQGLDGYTF. The chain combines TRBV18 with TRBJ1-2, with 9 bases identical to TRBD1. V dropped 6 bases and J dropped 6; count of bases not matched to a gene: 8. The CDR3 is made up of 14 amino acids. CDR1 is KGHSH and CDR2 is LQKENI in the germline V gene. The variable domain in full, completed from reference TRBV18 and TRBJ1-2, reads NAGVMQNPRHLVRRRGQEARLRCSPMKGHSHVYWYRQLPEEGLKFMVYLQKENIIDESGMPKERFSAEFPKEGPSILRIQQVVRGDSAAYFCASSLGQGLDGYTFGSGTRLTVV.